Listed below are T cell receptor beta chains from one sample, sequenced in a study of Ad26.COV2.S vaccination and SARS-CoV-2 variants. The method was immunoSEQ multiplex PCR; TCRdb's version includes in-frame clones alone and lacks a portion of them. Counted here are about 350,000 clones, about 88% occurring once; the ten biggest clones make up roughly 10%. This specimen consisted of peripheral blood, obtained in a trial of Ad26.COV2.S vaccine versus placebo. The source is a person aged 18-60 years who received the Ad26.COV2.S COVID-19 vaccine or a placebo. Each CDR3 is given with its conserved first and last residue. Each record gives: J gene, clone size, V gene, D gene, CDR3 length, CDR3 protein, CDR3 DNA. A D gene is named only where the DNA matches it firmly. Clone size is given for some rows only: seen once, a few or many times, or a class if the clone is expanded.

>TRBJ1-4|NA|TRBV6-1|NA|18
CASSERTSPFTTNEKLFF
TGTGCCAGCAGTGAACGGACCAGCCCCTTTACAACTAATGAAAAACTGTTTTTT
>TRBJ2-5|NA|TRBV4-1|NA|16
CASSHARGTAGETQYF
TGCGCCAGCAGCCACGCCAGAGGGACGGCGGGCGAGACCCAGTACTTC
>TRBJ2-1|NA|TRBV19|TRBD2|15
CASSRTSGKGYEQFF
TGTGCCAGTAGTCGGACTAGCGGGAAGGGATATGAGCAGTTCTTC
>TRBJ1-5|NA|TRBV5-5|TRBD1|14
CASSLQGFNQPQHF
TGTGCCAGCAGCTTACAGGGGTTCAATCAGCCCCAGCATTTT
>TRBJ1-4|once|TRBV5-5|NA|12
CASSRANEKLFF
TGTGCCAGCAGTCGCGCTAATGAAAAACTGTTTTTT
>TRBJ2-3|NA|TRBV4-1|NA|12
CASSQEGGTQYF
TGCGCCAGCAGCCAAGAGGGTGGTACGCAGTATTTT
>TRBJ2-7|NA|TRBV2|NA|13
CASRQAGLYEQYF
TGTGCCAGCCGCCAGGCGGGGCTTTACGAGCAGTACTTC
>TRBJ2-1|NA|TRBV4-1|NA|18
CASSQSFRAPSAHNEQFF
TGCGCCAGCAGCCAAAGTTTCCGGGCCCCCTCAGCCCACAATGAGCAGTTCTTC
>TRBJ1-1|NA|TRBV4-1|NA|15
CASSQEHRVNTEAFF
TGCGCCAGCAGCCAAGAGCACAGGGTGAACACTGAAGCTTTCTTT
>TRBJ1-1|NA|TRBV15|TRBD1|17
CATSPRPGTVLGTEAFF
TGTGCCACCAGCCCTCGTCCCGGGACAGTTCTGGGCACTGAAGCTTTCTTT
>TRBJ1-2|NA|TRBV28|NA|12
CASSQPDYGYTF
TGTGCCAGCAGTCAACCAGACTATGGCTACACCTTC
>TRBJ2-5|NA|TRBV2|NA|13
CASSEARAETQYF
TGTGCCAGCAGTGAAGCAAGGGCGGAGACCCAGTACTTC
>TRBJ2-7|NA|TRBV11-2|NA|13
CASTLFDRAEQYF
TGTGCCAGCACCCTCTTCGACCGGGCGGAGCAGTACTTC
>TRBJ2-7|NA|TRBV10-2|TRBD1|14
CASSESGRGYEQYF
TGCGCCAGCAGTGAGTCAGGCAGGGGGTACGAGCAGTACTTC
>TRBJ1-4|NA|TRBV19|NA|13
CASSTGRNEKLFF
TGTGCCAGTAGTACCGGGCGGAATGAAAAACTGTTTTTT
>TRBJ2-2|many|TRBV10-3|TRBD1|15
CAISGGQGRPGELFF
TGTGCCATCAGTGGGGGACAGGGGAGGCCCGGGGAGCTGTTTTTT
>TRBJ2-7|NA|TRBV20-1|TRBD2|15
CSASSGGGGLHEQYF
TGCAGTGCGAGTAGCGGTGGGGGAGGGCTCCACGAGCAGTACTTC
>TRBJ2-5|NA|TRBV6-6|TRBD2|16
CASSYSLTSVEETQYF
TGTGCCAGCAGTTACTCTTTGACTAGCGTGGAAGAGACCCAGTACTTC
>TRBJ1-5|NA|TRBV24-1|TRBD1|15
CATSSGTGVNQPQHF
TGTGCCACCAGTTCGGGGACAGGGGTCAATCAGCCCCAGCATTTT
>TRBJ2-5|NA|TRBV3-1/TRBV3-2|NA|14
CASSQGSGRETQYF
TGTGCCAGCAGCCAAGGGTCAGGGAGGGAGACCCAGTACTTC
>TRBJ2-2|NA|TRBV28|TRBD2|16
CASSPPAGVGAGELFF
TGTGCCAGCAGTCCCCCAGCGGGAGTCGGCGCCGGGGAGCTGTTTTTT
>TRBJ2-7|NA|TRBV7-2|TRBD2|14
CASSSNGLDYEQYF
TGTGCCAGCAGCTCGAACGGACTAGACTACGAGCAGTACTTC
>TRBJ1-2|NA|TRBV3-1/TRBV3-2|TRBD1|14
CASSRSGTDYGYTF
TGTGCCAGCAGCCGCTCCGGGACAGACTATGGCTACACCTTC
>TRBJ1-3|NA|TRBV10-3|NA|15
CAISESGIRENTIYF
TGTGCCATCAGTGAGTCCGGAATCCGAGAAAACACCATATATTTT
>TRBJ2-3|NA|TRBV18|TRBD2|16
CASSPGLAGGGNTQYF
TGTGCCAGCTCACCGGGACTAGCGGGAGGAGGGAATACGCAGTATTTT
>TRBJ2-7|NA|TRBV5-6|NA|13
CASSLGRAHEQYF
TGTGCCAGCAGCTTGGGCAGGGCCCACGAGCAGTACTTC
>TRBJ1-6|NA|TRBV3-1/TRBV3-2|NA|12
CASSTPPSPLHF
TGTGCCAGCAGCACTCCCCCTTCACCCCTCCACTTT
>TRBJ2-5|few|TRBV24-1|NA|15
CATSDASTSWETQYF
TGTGCCACCAGTGATGCGTCGACGAGCTGGGAGACCCAGTACTTC
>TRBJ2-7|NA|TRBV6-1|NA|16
CASSEVGLRAFYEQYF
TGTGCCAGCAGTGAGGTTGGGCTCCGGGCTTTCTACGAGCAGTACTTC
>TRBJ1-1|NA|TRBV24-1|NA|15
CATSDPADGNGEAFF
TGTGCCACCAGTGATCCAGCGGACGGGAACGGTGAAGCTTTCTTT
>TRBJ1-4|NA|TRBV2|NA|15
CASSVSGARSEKLFF
TGTGCCAGCAGTGTCTCGGGGGCTCGGAGTGAAAAACTGTTTTTT
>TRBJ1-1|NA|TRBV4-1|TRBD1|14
CASSQTGGSTEAFF
TGCGCCAGCAGCCAGACAGGGGGTAGCACTGAAGCTTTCTTT
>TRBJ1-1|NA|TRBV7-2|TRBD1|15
CASSLLTGWDTEAFF
TGTGCCAGCAGCTTATTGACAGGGTGGGACACTGAAGCTTTCTTT
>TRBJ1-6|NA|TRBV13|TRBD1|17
CASSRWGDSSYNSPLHF
TGTGCCAGCAGCCGTTGGGGGGACAGCTCCTATAATTCACCCCTCCACTTT
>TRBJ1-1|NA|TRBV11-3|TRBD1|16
CASSPGTGRMNTEAFF
TGTGCCAGCAGCCCCGGGACAGGGCGTATGAACACTGAAGCTTTCTTT
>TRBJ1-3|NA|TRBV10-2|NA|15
CATSTQGLSGNTIYF
TGCGCCACTTCAACACAGGGTCTATCTGGAAACACCATATATTTT
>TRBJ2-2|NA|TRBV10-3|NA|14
CAISPVGTTGELFF
TGTGCCATCAGCCCCGTTGGAACCACCGGGGAGCTGTTTTTT
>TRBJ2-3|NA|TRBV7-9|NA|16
CASSLGYSMSTDTQYF
TGTGCCAGCAGCTTGGGGTATTCCATGAGCACAGATACGCAGTATTTT
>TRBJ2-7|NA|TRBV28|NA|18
CASSSFGGRQVEVYEQYF
TGTGCCAGCAGTTCCTTTGGCGGGAGACAGGTAGAAGTCTACGAGCAGTACTTC
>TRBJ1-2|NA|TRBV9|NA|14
CASSVGDPNYGYTF
TGTGCCAGCAGCGTAGGGGATCCTAACTATGGCTACACCTTC
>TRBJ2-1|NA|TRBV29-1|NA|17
CSVPSGRSPRLYNEQFF
TGCAGCGTGCCTAGTGGGAGGTCACCTCGGCTCTACAATGAGCAGTTCTTC
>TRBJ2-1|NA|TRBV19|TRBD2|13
CASSRGRANEQFF
TGTGCCAGTAGTCGAGGGAGGGCAAATGAGCAGTTCTTC
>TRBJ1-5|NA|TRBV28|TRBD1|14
CASSVGQGNQPQHF
TGTGCCAGCAGTGTCGGACAGGGAAATCAGCCCCAGCATTTT
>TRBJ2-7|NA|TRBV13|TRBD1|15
CASSSGTGGSYEQYF
TGTGCCAGCAGCTCCGGGACAGGGGGTTCCTACGAGCAGTACTTC
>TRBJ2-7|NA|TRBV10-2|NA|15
CASSEFAGEFYEQYF
TGCGCCAGCAGTGAGTTCGCAGGGGAGTTCTACGAGCAGTACTTC
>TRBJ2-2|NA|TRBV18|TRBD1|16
CASSPTTGSYAGELFF
TGTGCCAGCTCACCTACGACAGGGTCTTACGCCGGGGAGCTGTTTTTT
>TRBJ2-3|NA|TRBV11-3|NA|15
CASSLGGTQGDTQYF
TGTGCCAGCAGCTTAGGCGGGACCCAGGGAGATACGCAGTATTTT
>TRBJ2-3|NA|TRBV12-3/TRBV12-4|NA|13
CASIPPGTDTQYF
TGTGCCAGCATCCCCCCGGGCACAGATACGCAGTATTTT
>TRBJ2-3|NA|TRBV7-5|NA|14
CARSGTTPTDTQYF
TGTGCCAGATCGGGGACCACCCCGACAGATACGCAGTATTTT
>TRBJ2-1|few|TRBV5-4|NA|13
CASSLHDAFEQFF
TGTGCCAGCAGCCTCCATGATGCCTTCGAGCAGTTCTTC
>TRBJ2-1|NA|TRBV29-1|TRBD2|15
CSVEGLAGDYNEQFF
TGCAGCGTTGAGGGACTAGCGGGGGACTACAATGAGCAGTTCTTC